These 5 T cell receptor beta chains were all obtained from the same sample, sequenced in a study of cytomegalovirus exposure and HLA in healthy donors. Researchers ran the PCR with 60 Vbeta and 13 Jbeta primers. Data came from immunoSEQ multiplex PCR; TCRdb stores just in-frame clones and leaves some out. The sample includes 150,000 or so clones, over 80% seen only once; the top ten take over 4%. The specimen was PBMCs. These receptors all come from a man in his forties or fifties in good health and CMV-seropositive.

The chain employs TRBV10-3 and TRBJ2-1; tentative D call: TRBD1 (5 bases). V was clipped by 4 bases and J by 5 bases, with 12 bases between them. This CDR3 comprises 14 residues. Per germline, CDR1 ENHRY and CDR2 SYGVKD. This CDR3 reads CAISAVGLHNEQFF. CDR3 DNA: TGTGCCATCAGTGCGGTGGGGCTCCACAATGAGCAGTTCTTC.

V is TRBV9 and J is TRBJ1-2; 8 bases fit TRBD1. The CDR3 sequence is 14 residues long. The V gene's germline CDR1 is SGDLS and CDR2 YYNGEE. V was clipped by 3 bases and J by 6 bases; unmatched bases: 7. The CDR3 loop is CASSARWTGNGYTF. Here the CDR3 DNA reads TGTGCCAGCAGCGCCCGCTGGACAGGGAATGGCTACACCTTC.

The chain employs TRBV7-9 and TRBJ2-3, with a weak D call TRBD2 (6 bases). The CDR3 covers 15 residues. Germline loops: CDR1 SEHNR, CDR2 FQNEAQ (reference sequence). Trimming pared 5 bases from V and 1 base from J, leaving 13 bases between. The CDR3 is CASSRRASGTDTQYF. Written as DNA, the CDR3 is TGTGCCAGCAGCCGACGTGCTAGCGGCACAGATACGCAGTATTTT.

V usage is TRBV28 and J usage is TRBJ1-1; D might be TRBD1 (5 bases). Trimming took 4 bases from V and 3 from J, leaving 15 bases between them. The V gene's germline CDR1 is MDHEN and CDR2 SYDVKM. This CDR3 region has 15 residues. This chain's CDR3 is CASSSAGTLDTEAFF. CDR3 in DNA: TGTGCCAGCAGTTCCGCAGGGACTCTGGACACTGAAGCTTTCTTT.

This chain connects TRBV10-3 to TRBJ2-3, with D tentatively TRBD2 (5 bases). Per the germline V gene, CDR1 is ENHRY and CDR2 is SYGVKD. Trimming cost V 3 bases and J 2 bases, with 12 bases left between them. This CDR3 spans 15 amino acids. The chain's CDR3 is CAISEAGGLTDTQYF. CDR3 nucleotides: TGTGCCATCAGTGAAGCCGGTGGACTCACAGATACGCAGTATTTT.